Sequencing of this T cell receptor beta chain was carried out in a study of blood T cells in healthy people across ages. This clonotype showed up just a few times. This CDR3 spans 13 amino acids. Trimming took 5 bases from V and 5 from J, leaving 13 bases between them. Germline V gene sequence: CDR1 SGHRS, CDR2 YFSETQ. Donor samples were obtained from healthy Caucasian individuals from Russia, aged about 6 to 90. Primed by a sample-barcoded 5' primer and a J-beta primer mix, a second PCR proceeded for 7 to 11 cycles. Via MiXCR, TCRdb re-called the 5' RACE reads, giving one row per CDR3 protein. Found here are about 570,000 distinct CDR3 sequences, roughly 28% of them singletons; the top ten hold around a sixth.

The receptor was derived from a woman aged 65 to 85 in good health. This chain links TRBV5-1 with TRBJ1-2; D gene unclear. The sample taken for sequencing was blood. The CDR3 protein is CASRAATSYGYTF. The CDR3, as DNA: TGCGCCAGCAGGGCAGCTACGTCATATGGCTACACCTTC. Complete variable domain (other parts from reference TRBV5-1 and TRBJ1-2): KAGVTQTPRYLIKTRGQQVTLSCSPISGHRSVSWYQQTPGQGLQFLFEYFSETQRNKGNFPGRFSGRQFSNSRSEMNVSTLELGDSALYLCASRAATSYGYTFGSGTRLTVV.